This T cell receptor beta chain came from a study of shared clonotypes between healthy human individuals. Using immunoSEQ multiplex PCR, the repertoire was profiled, and TCRdb retains in-frame clones only, with some absent. The top ten clones hold around 0.61% of a sample with under 1,100,000 clones, around 78% of them seen once. The CDR3 is made up of 16 amino acids. Germline V CDR1 and CDR2: SGHRS, YFSETQ. V dropped 4 bases and J dropped 0; count of bases not matched to a gene: 8. This receptor was obtained from a man between 18 and 29 years old in good health. Some clones in this sample may be carry-over from other donors' samples. Material for sequencing was memory CD4+ T cells from PBMCs. Subset meaning: CD45RA-negative fraction. This rearrangement joins TRBV5-1 to TRBJ1-2, with TRBD1 matching over 8 bases. The CDR3 spells CASSTGTGYPNYGYTF. Written as DNA, the CDR3 is TGCGCCAGCAGCACCGGGACAGGTTACCCTAACTATGGCTACACCTTC.